This note documents a single TCR beta chain sequence. The ends were cut back, 2 bases at V and 7 bases at J, with 14 bases in the middle. Germline lookup yields CDR1 SGHTA and CDR2 FQGNSA. The CDR3 is 14 residues long. The data stem from a study of blood T cells in healthy people across ages. Looking at the study overall: About one barcoded TCR beta cDNA was captured per two T cells.

The use of a sample-barcoded 5' primer and a J-beta primer mix characterized a second PCR of about 7 to 12 cycles. CDR3-containing paired-end reads numbered at least 2.5 million in each sample. TCRdb independently ran MiXCR on the 5' RACE reads; one entry per CDR3 protein. This table has about 1,400,000 distinct CDR3 sequences, roughly 59% appearing once. The chain carries TRBV7-2 and TRBJ1-2; possibly TRBD1 for D (6 bases). This clonotype originated in a man younger than 30 in good health. Material for sequencing was blood. CDR3 loop: CASSLNRDLFGYTF. Written as DNA, the CDR3 is TGTGCCAGCAGCTTAAACAGGGATCTTTTTGGCTACACCTTC.